This TCR beta chain was found in a study of response to subunit inactivated influenza vaccine. The CDR3 extends over 14 amino acids. Trimming pared 4 bases from V and 6 bases from J, leaving 12 bases between. TCRdb re-analysed the RT-PCR reads in MiXCR, keeping a single row per CDR3 protein. Of under 850,000 distinct CDR3 sequences listed, about 18% were seen once; the top ten hold approximately 11%. This clonotype occurred a few times. The antigen remains undetermined. Study-level points and caveats: The authors proposed limited new T cell recruitment per seasonal influenza vaccination.

V is TRBV12-3 or TRBV12-4 and J is TRBJ2-2, with D unresolved. The TCR was taken from a middle-aged man who received an inactivated influenza vaccine. The sequencing used PBMCs from blood, collected 5 days after vaccination. The CDR3 is CASSWKVPPGELFF. The CDR3, as DNA: TGTGCCAGCAGTTGGAAGGTCCCTCCCGGGGAGCTGTTTTTT.